These 18 T cell receptor beta chains were sequenced from one sample in a study of blood T cell repertoires in COVID-19. TCRdb's table, derived via immunoSEQ multiplex PCR, lists solely in-frame clones and lacks some. The sample records about 250,000 clones, about 88% being singletons. The sequenced sample consisted of PBMCs or T cells enriched from blood (not recorded which). All receptors come from a woman aged 50 to 60 who had recovered from COVID-19.

This chain links TRBV10-1 with TRBJ2-1; 13 positions match TRBD2. The V segment lost 3 bases and the J segment 0 bases; nucleotides outside the gene matches: 5. Germline CDR1 and CDR2: WNHNN and SYGVQD (reference sequence). The CDR3 has 18 residues. CDR3 in DNA: TGCGCCAGCAGTGAACTAGCGGGAGGGTCAAGCTCCTACAATGAGCAGTTCTTC. Translated: CASSELAGGSSSYNEQFF.

The chain has TRBV29-1 and TRBJ1-6, with a tentative D call TRBD1 (6 bases). This CDR3 is 15 amino acids long. With 7 bases removed from V and 6 bases from J, the gap between germline ends came to 19 bases. Germline V gene sequence: CDR1 SQVTM, CDR2 ANQGSEA. The CDR3 loop is CSATLEGGSNSPLHF. CDR3 nucleotide sequence: TGCAGCGCCACACTGGAGGGGGGGTCTAATTCACCCCTCCACTTT.

The rearrangement joins TRBV7-9 to TRBJ1-4, with D hard to call. The CDR3 runs 15 residues. Per germline, CDR1 SEHNR and CDR2 FQNEAQ (reference sequence). Trimming stripped 1 base from V and 3 bases from J, with 9 bases between. In nucleotides, the CDR3 is TGTGCCAGCAGCTTAGTCCAACTGGCTAATGAAAAACTGTTTTTT. Protein product: CASSLVQLANEKLFF.

This clone was recorded only once. This chain connects TRBV6-1 to TRBJ1-5; tentative D call: TRBD1 (5 bases). Trimming removed 1 base at V and 0 bases at J, with 16 bases between. This CDR3 spans 18 amino acids. Germline values: CDR1 MNHNS, CDR2 SASEGT. CDR3 nucleotides: TGTGCCAGCAGTGAAGGTTCGACGTCAGGGTATAGCAATCAGCCCCAGCATTTT. Residues: CASSEGSTSGYSNQPQHF.

The rearrangement uses TRBV27 and TRBJ1-4, with unresolved D. CDR3 length equals 15 residues. V lost 5 bases to trimming and J lost 0 bases, with 10 bases between them. The germline V gene encodes CDR1 MNHEY and CDR2 SMNVEV (reference sequence). CDR3 residues: CASSPSTATNEKLFF. DNA for the CDR3: TGTGCCAGCAGTCCCTCGACTGCAACTAATGAAAAACTGTTTTTT.

The rearrangement uses TRBV18 and TRBJ2-3; D gene uncertain. The V gene's germline CDR1 is KGHSH and CDR2 LQKENI. V dropped 3 bases and J dropped 0 bases, with 7 bases sitting between them. The CDR3 length is 14 residues. CDR3 sequence reads: CASSPRSSTDTQYF. The DNA for the CDR3 is TGTGCCAGCTCACCCCGGTCTAGCACAGATACGCAGTATTTT.

The chain combines TRBV29-1 with TRBJ2-5; 7 bases are shared with TRBD2. The CDR3 runs to 11 residues. The V and J ends lost 8 bases and 4 bases, in that order; junction bases with no gene match: 4. Germline V gene lookup returns CDR1 SQVTM and CDR2 ANQGSEA. The CDR3, as DNA: TGCAGCTCGGGGGAGGGAGAGACCCAGTACTTC. This encodes CSSGEGETQYF. The full variable domain, completed using reference TRBV29-1 and TRBJ2-5, is SAVISQKPSRDICQRGTSLTIQCQVDSQVTMMFWYRQQPGQSLTLIATANQGSEATYESGFVIDKFPISRPNLTFSTLTVSNMSPEDSSIYLCSSGEGETQYFGPGTRLLVL.

V gene TRBV30 combines with J gene TRBJ2-5; 11 bases are shared with TRBD2. J was trimmed by 3 bases and V by 5 bases; bases with no gene match: 2. This CDR3 region has 13 residues. CDR1 and CDR2 (germline): GTSNPN, SVGIG (reference sequence). The CDR3 sequence: CAWGTSGKETQYF. The CDR3, as DNA: TGTGCCTGGGGGACTAGCGGAAAAGAGACCCAGTACTTC.

This sequence joins TRBV28 and TRBJ2-7; D unresolved. Trimming took off 6 bases at V and 3 bases at J, with 9 bases between the two ends. This CDR3 contains 12 residues. Germline V gene lookup returns CDR1 MDHEN and CDR2 SYDVKM. CDR3 protein: CASSLAGYEQYF. In DNA form, the CDR3 reads TGTGCCAGCAGCCTCGCAGGCTACGAGCAGTACTTC. Supplemented by reference TRBV28 and TRBJ2-7, the full variable domain reads DVKVTQSSRYLVKRTGEKVFLECVQDMDHENMFWYRQDPGLGLRLIYFSYDVKMKEKGDIPEGYSVSREKKERFSLILESASTNQTSMYLCASSLAGYEQYFGPGTRLTVT.

The chain carries TRBV30 and TRBJ1-5; tentatively, D is TRBD1 (5 bases). The germline gives CDR1 GTSNPN, CDR2 SVGIG (reference sequence). The CDR3 runs to 12 residues. Trimming removed 8 bases from V and 4 bases from J, with 12 bases in between. The CDR3 coding sequence is TGTGCCACCGGGACTGCGAATCAGCCCCAGCATTTT. This encodes CATGTANQPQHF.

The CDR3 DNA follows: TGTGCCAGCAGTGATGGCGGGAGTTCCAATGAGCAGTTCTTC. This codes for CASSDGGSSNEQFF. The chain uses TRBV2 and TRBJ2-1; 7 nucleotides match TRBD2. The CDR3 is made up of 14 amino acids. Germline V CDR1 and CDR2: SNHLY, FYNNEI. Trimming cost V 3 bases and J 6 bases; bases outside gene matches: 5.

This chain uses TRBV4-3 with TRBJ1-2; D is unclear. Trimming removed 3 bases from V and 8 bases from J, with 13 bases in between. Per germline, CDR1 LGHNA and CDR2 YSLEER. The CDR3 loop spans 13 amino acids. The CDR3 sequence is CASSHTRALGYTF. CDR3 DNA: TGCGCCAGCAGCCACACCCGAGCCTTGGGCTACACCTTC.

The chain recombines TRBV2 with TRBJ1-4; perhaps TRBD1 as D (5 bases). The germline V and J ends were trimmed by 2 bases and 8 bases, with 15 bases remaining between them. The length of the CDR3 is 15 residues. CDR1 is SNHLY and CDR2 is FYNNEI in the germline V gene. The CDR3 region has the DNA TGTGCCAGCAGTGAAAATGGGATGGGGGGAGAAAAACTGTTTTTT. Translated, it gives CASSENGMGGEKLFF.

The chain is built from TRBV28 and TRBJ1-2; 10 bases align to TRBD1. J was trimmed by 4 bases and V by 6 bases; bases with no gene match: 5. From germline, CDR1 is MDHEN and CDR2 SYDVKM. The CDR3 has 14 residues. The CDR3 region has the DNA TGTGCCAGCAGCCCCGGGACAGGGGTCTATGGCTACACCTTC. Its translation is CASSPGTGVYGYTF.

This chain joins TRBV19 and TRBJ2-7; D call uncertain. Per the germline V gene, CDR1 is LNHDA and CDR2 is SQIVND (reference sequence). This CDR3 is 15 amino acids long. Trimming pared 3 bases from V and 2 bases from J, leaving 14 bases between. DNA for the CDR3: TGTGCCAGTAGTATCTTGTTTAGCCCCGCCTACGAGCAGTACTTC. Amino acids: CASSILFSPAYEQYF.

The J gene is TRBJ1-2, the V gene TRBV7-9; D not certain. The ends were cut back, 1 base at V and 4 bases at J, with 13 bases in the middle. This CDR3 is 15 amino acids long. Germline CDR1 is SEHNR and CDR2 is FQNEAQ (reference sequence). CDR3 loop: CASSLGELGSYGYTF. CDR3 sequence (DNA): TGTGCCAGCAGCTTAGGCGAGTTAGGGAGCTATGGCTACACCTTC.

V and J are TRBV9 and TRBJ1-1; D perhaps matches TRBD1 (5 bases). The CDR3 consists of 14 residues. Germline V gene data show CDR1 as SGDLS and CDR2 as YYNGEE. V gave up 1 base and J gave up 2 bases, with 9 bases separating them. Here the CDR3 reads CASSVIQENTEAFF. CDR3 in DNA: TGTGCCAGCAGCGTAATACAGGAAAACACTGAAGCTTTCTTT.

This clone has only a few counts. This chain's CDR3 is CASSPGTVSSGANVLTF. The CDR3 bases are TGCGCCAGCAGCCCCGGGACAGTATCCTCTGGGGCCAACGTCCTGACTTTC. The rearrangement joins TRBV5-1 to TRBJ2-6, with 7 bases lining up with TRBD1. This CDR3 region has 17 residues. Per the germline V gene, CDR1 is SGHRS and CDR2 is YFSETQ. V was pared by 4 bases and J by 0 bases, with 7 bases of the junction left unmatched.